This T cell receptor beta chain was sequenced for a study of T cells after yellow fever vaccination. The sample holds many counts of this clonotype. A single record per CDR3 protein comes from TCRdb applying MiXCR to the 5' RACE reads. Among about 340,000 distinct CDR3 sequences listed, approximately 4% were seen once. The germline V gene has CDR1 LNHNV and CDR2 YYDKDF (reference sequence). With 3 bases removed from V and 4 bases from J, the gap between germline ends came to 9 bases. The CDR3 runs 13 residues. Sequenced here: PBMCs, sampled 5 days after the yellow fever booster vaccination. The TCR sequence derives from a man between 18 and 29 years old who received the YFV17D yellow fever vaccine. The chain joins TRBV15 to TRBJ1-1; D is undetermined. This chain's CDR3 is CATSRRWGTEAFF. CDR3 nucleotide sequence: TGTGCCACCAGCAGGCGGTGGGGCACTGAAGCTTTCTTT.